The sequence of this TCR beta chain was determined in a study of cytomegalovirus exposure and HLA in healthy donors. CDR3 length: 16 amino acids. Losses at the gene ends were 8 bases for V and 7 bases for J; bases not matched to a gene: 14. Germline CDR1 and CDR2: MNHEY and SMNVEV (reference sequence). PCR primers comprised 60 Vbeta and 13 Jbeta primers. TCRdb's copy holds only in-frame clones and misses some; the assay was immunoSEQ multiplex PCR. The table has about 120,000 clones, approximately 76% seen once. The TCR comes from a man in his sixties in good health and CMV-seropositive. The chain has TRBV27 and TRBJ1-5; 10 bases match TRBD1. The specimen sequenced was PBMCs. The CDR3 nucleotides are TGTGCCAGCGGTTCCCGACAGGGGGCGCTTCTCCAGCCCCAGCATTTT. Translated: CASGSRQGALLQPQHF.